The present entry profiles one TCR beta chain with its context. This record belongs to a study of technical replicates of blood from a handful of donors. Per germline, CDR1 MRHNA and CDR2 SNTAGT. The CDR3 has 15 residues. V gave up 6 bases and J gave up 1 base; unmatched junction bases: 2. TCRdb's copy holds only in-frame clones and misses some; the assay was immunoSEQ multiplex PCR. The data show 15,000 to 20,000 clones, roughly 88% seen once. The sequenced material came from PBMCs. The chain joins TRBV6-4 to TRBJ2-3; 12 nucleotides align to TRBD2. This sequence was found in a human donor in good health. This chain's CDR3 is CASSRLAGGTDTQYF. CDR3 coding DNA: TGTGCCAGCAGCCGACTAGCGGGGGGCACAGATACGCAGTATTTT.